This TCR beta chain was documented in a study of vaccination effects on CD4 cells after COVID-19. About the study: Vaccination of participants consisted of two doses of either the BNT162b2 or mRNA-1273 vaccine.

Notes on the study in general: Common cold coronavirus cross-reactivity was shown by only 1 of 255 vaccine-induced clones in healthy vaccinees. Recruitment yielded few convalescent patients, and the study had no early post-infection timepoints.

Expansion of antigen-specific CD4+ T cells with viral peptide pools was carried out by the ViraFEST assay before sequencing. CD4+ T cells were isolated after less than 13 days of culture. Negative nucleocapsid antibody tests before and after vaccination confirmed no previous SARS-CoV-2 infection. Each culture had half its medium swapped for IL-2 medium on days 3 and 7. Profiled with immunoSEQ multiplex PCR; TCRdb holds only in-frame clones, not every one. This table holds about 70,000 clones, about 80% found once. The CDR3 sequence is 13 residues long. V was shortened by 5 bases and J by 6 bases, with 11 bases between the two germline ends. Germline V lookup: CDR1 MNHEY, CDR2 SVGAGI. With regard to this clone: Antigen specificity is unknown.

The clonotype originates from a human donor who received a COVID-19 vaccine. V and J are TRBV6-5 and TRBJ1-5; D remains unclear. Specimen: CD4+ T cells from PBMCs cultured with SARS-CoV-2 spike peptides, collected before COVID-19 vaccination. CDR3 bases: TGTGCCAGCAGTCGACCGAGTGGTCAGCCCCAGCATTTT. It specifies CASSRPSGQPQHF.